This T cell receptor (beta chain) originates from a study of blood T cell repertoires in COVID-19. In terms of age and location, participants ranged from roughly 18 to 90 years and lived in about two dozen US areas. Authors' methods: The assay estimated nucleated cells by amplifying reference gene primers. The method was immunoSEQ multiplex PCR; TCRdb's version includes in-frame clones alone and lacks a portion of them. That table gives V, J and clone size, and the DNA gave D and trimming. The sample has about 180,000 clones; 75% to 90% are singletons. The V gene's germline CDR1 is LGHDT and CDR2 YNNKEL (reference sequence). With V trimmed by 1 base and J by 2 bases, 5 bases remained unmatched. This CDR3 is built from 15 residues.

This sequence was found in a middle-aged woman with acute COVID-19. J is TRBJ2-7 and V is TRBV3-1 (or the pseudogene TRBV3-2); 7 bases agree with TRBD2. The sequencing sample was made of PBMCs or T cells enriched from blood (not recorded which). In DNA form, the CDR3 reads TGTGCCAGCAGCCAAGCCCCGGGACTACCCTACGAGCAGTACTTC. Residues: CASSQAPGLPYEQYF.